One and the same sample provided the 27 T cell receptor beta chains below, sequenced in a study of CD8 T cells in Susac syndrome. cDNA came from roughly 0.53 to 1 ug RNA primed by random hexamers. TCRdb re-called the immunoSEQ multiplex PCR reads through MiXCR, storing one row per CDR3 protein. This repertoire shows 150,000 to 200,000 distinct CDR3 sequences, approximately 94% found once; its top ten account for around 0.11%. The sample taken for sequencing was CD4+ T cells from PBMCs. All receptors come from a human donor in good health.

The rearrangement uses TRBV4-1 and TRBJ2-1, with TRBD2 matching over 10 bases. Germline CDR1 reads MGHRA; CDR2 reads YSYEKL. This CDR3 is built from 16 residues. The trim removed 6 bases at V and 7 bases at J, leaving 12 bases unmatched. The CDR3 DNA reads as TGCGCCAGCAGTAAAACTAGCGGGATGTCAGGAAATGAGCAGTTCTTC. Encoded protein: CASSKTSGMSGNEQFF.

The chain couples TRBV5-1 to TRBJ2-1; 9 bases agree with TRBD2. With 4 bases clipped from V and 6 bases from J, the junction kept 8 bases outside the gene matches. There are 15 residues in the CDR3. Germline CDR1 reads SGHRS; CDR2 reads YFSETQ. This CDR3 reads CASSLRLAELNEQFF. CDR3 nucleotide sequence: TGCGCCAGCAGCCTAAGACTAGCGGAGCTCAATGAGCAGTTCTTC.

The rearrangement uses TRBV7-2 and TRBJ2-7; no firm D call. Germline V gives CDR1 SGHTA, CDR2 FQGNSA. Deletions cut 4 bases from V and 4 bases from J, with 17 bases between. The length of the CDR3 is 15 residues. In DNA form, the CDR3 reads TGTGCCAGCAGCTCCTCAGGTGTTATTGGGTACGAGCAGTACTTC. Protein: CASSSSGVIGYEQYF.

The chain is built from TRBV20-1 and TRBJ2-3; 14 bases are a match to TRBD2. The CDR3 runs 14 residues. Germline CDR1 is DFQATT and CDR2 is SNEGSKA (reference sequence). Unmatched junction bases numbered 4, after V lost 1 base and J lost 10 bases. DNA for the CDR3: TGCAGTGCTAGAGTCGGGACTAGCGGGAGTGCGCAGTATTTT. Translating gives CSARVGTSGSAQYF.

CDR3 loop: CSARGPESYEQYF. The CDR3 DNA sequence: TGCAGTGCTAGGGGCCCGGAAAGCTACGAGCAGTACTTC. This chain links TRBV20-1 with TRBJ2-7, with D unresolved. The germline V and J ends were trimmed by 3 bases and 3 bases, with 12 bases remaining between them. There are 13 residues in the CDR3. CDR1 DFQATT and CDR2 SNEGSKA come from the germline V gene (reference sequence).

The rearrangement uses TRBV27 and TRBJ2-7; D gene unclear. Germline V CDR1 and CDR2: MNHEY, SMNVEV (reference sequence). V gave up 2 bases and J gave up 2 bases, with 7 bases separating them. This CDR3 has 13 residues. CDR3 sequence: CASSLEYAYEQYF. The DNA of the CDR3 is TGTGCCAGCAGTTTAGAGTATGCCTACGAGCAGTACTTC.

The chain uses TRBV15 and TRBJ2-5; TRBD2 matches at 10 bases. V was clipped by 5 bases and J by 4 bases; unmatched bases: 4. The germline gives CDR1 LNHNV, CDR2 YYDKDF (reference sequence). The CDR3 length is 14 residues. The CDR3 DNA follows: TGTGCCACCAGCCCGGGACTAGCGTCAGAGACCCAGTACTTC. Translation: CATSPGLASETQYF. The full variable domain, its missing parts supplied by reference TRBV15 and TRBJ2-5, is DAMVIQNPRYQVTQFGKPVTLSCSQTLNHNVMYWYQQKSSQAPKLLFHYYDKDFNNEADTPDNFQSRRPNTSFCFLDIRSPGLGDTAMYLCATSPGLASETQYFGPGTRLLVL.

The J gene is TRBJ1-1, the V gene TRBV6-5; no clear D. From germline, CDR1 is MNHEY and CDR2 SVGAGI. The CDR3 loop spans 16 amino acids. Trimming cost V 2 bases and J 3 bases, with 16 bases left between them. DNA for the CDR3: TGTGCCAGCAGTTACAAGGGCGGAAAGGACCACACTGAAGCTTTCTTT. Encoded protein: CASSYKGGKDHTEAFF.

The chain uses TRBV11-1 and TRBJ2-1, with 8 bases aligning to TRBD2. The CDR3 is 14 residues long. The V gene end was trimmed by 6 bases and the J gene end by 8 bases; junction bases not matched to a gene: 9. Germline V lookup: CDR1 SGHAT, CDR2 FQDESV (reference sequence). The CDR3: CASRRPGGGDEQFF. The CDR3 DNA sequence: TGTGCCAGCAGACGGCCCGGGGGGGGTGATGAGCAGTTCTTC.

The V call is TRBV28, the J call TRBJ2-5; 8 nucleotides line up with TRBD1. There are 15 residues in the CDR3. The V gene end was trimmed by 5 bases and the J gene end by 2 bases; junction bases not matched to a gene: 7. Germline CDR1 is MDHEN and CDR2 is SYDVKM. In DNA, the CDR3 is TGTGCCAGCAGTCCTGGGACAGGCTCACAAGAGACCCAGTACTTC. Its protein product is CASSPGTGSQETQYF.

The rearrangement joins TRBV15 to TRBJ2-1, with D maybe TRBD2 (5 bases). Germline V gene data show CDR1 as LNHNV and CDR2 as YYDKDF (reference sequence). Deletions cut 3 bases from V and 1 base from J, with 13 bases between. This CDR3 has 16 residues. Here the CDR3 DNA reads TGTGCCACCAGCAGGGAAGGAGCGGAGTCCTACAATGAGCAGTTCTTC. Its translation is CATSREGAESYNEQFF.

V usage is TRBV7-9 and J usage is TRBJ1-5; the D gene is possibly TRBD1 (5 bases). Germline loops: CDR1 SEHNR, CDR2 FQNEAQ (reference sequence). Trimming took 3 bases from V and 9 from J, leaving 12 bases between them. This CDR3 comprises 13 residues. The CDR3 loop reads CASSFGGESPQHF. In nucleotides, the CDR3 is TGTGCCAGCAGCTTTGGGGGAGAATCGCCCCAGCATTTT.

This chain joins TRBV4-3 and TRBJ2-6, with a weak D call TRBD1 (5 bases). CDR1 is LGHNA, CDR2 YSLEER, per germline. Trimming took 2 bases from V and 0 from J, leaving 8 bases between them. This CDR3 is 16 amino acids long. For the CDR3, the DNA is TGCGCCAGCAGCCAATCACAGGTCTCTGGGGCCAACGTCCTGACTTTC. This sequence encodes CASSQSQVSGANVLTF.

This clonotype occurred a few times. V gene TRBV29-1 combines with J gene TRBJ1-1; possibly TRBD1 for D (5 bases). This CDR3 has 11 residues. Trimming removed 5 bases from V and 1 base from J, with 5 bases in between. The germline CDR1 and CDR2 sequences are SQVTM and ANQGSEA. CDR3 sequence (DNA): TGCAGCGTTAGGGGGAACACTGAAGCTTTCTTT. Translating it yields CSVRGNTEAFF.

CDR3 loop: CSVSQVREGGELFF. The CDR3, as DNA: TGCAGCGTGTCACAGGTGCGGGAAGGCGGGGAGCTGTTTTTT. The chain has TRBV29-1 and TRBJ2-2, with D possibly TRBD2 on 6 matching bases. V lost 6 bases and J lost 7, with 18 bases in between. The V gene's germline CDR1 is SQVTM and CDR2 ANQGSEA. The CDR3 has 14 amino acids.

The chain recombines TRBV9 with TRBJ2-7, with D possibly matching TRBD1 (6 bases). Deletions cut 4 bases from V and 5 bases from J, with 10 bases between. The CDR3 is made up of 12 amino acids. Germline loops: CDR1 SGDLS, CDR2 YYNGEE. In DNA, the CDR3 is TGTGCCAGCAGCCAACAGGGCCACGAGCAGTACTTC. Amino acid sequence: CASSQQGHEQYF. Supplemented by reference TRBV9 and TRBJ2-7, the full variable domain reads DSGVTQTPKHLITATGQRVTLRCSPRSGDLSVYWYQQSLDQGLQFLIQYYNGEERAKGNILERFSAQQFPDLHSELNLSSLELGDSALYFCASSQQGHEQYFGPGTRLTVT.

In its sample, this clonotype was seen once. The chain links TRBV30 to TRBJ1-4; 7 nucleotides line up with TRBD1. The CDR3 length is 12 residues. The V gene end was trimmed by 3 bases and the J gene end by 8 bases; junction bases not matched to a gene: 3. Looked up from germline, CDR1 is GTSNPN and CDR2 is SVGIG (reference sequence). The CDR3, as DNA: TGTGCCTGGAGGGCGGGACAGGAAAAACTGTTTTTT. Translation gives CAWRAGQEKLFF. Complete variable domain (other parts from reference TRBV30 and TRBJ1-4): SQTIHQWPATLVQPVGSPLSLECTVEGTSNPNLYWYRQAAGRGLQLLFYSVGIGQISSEVPQNLSASRPQDRQFILSSKKLLLSDSGFYLCAWRAGQEKLFFGSGTQLSVL.

The chain joins TRBV20-1 to TRBJ2-2; a possible D gene is TRBD2 (6 bases). Germline V CDR1 and CDR2: DFQATT, SNEGSKA (reference sequence). The CDR3 length is 14 residues. Trimming took off 6 bases at V and 1 base at J, with 12 bases between the two ends. The CDR3 DNA is TGCAGTGCCCCGACTAGGTGGAACACCGGGGAGCTGTTTTTT. Translated: CSAPTRWNTGELFF.

The chain couples TRBV25-1 to TRBJ2-3, with D unresolved. V was trimmed by 4 bases and J by 6 bases, leaving 8 bases between them. From germline, CDR1 is MGHDK and CDR2 SYGVNS. The CDR3 has 12 residues. The CDR3 sequence: CASSVRFDTQYF. DNA for the CDR3: TGTGCCAGCAGTGTGAGGTTCGATACGCAGTATTTT.

The chain uses TRBV20-1 and TRBJ2-1; D gene ambiguous. V lost 0 bases and J 9 bases, leaving 12 bases between the germline ends. The CDR3 length is 13 residues. Germline CDR1 reads DFQATT; CDR2 reads SNEGSKA (reference sequence). The chain's CDR3 is CSAREAPPSEQFF. CDR3 in DNA: TGCAGTGCTAGAGAAGCGCCTCCGAGTGAGCAGTTCTTC.

This sequence joins TRBV20-1 and TRBJ2-7, with TRBD2 identical over 14 bases. Germline CDR1 and CDR2: DFQATT and SNEGSKA (reference sequence). The V segment lost 5 bases and the J segment 3 bases; nucleotides outside the gene matches: 6. This CDR3 region has 15 residues. CDR3 residues: CSAASGTSGSYEQYF. The CDR3, as DNA: TGCAGTGCTGCGTCCGGGACTAGCGGGAGCTACGAGCAGTACTTC.

The rearrangement uses TRBV6-6 and TRBJ2-7; the D is unclear. Trimming cost V 5 bases and J 6 bases, with 17 bases left between them. Germline CDR1 MNHNY, CDR2 SVGAGI (reference sequence). The CDR3 has 14 amino acids. CDR3 loop: CASSPPLIAGEQYF. Written as DNA, the CDR3 is TGTGCCAGCAGTCCTCCATTAATCGCCGGCGAGCAGTACTTC.

V gene TRBV20-1 combines with J gene TRBJ2-7, with 9 bases that match TRBD2. The CDR3 sequence is 14 residues long. Germline lookup yields CDR1 DFQATT and CDR2 SNEGSKA (reference sequence). J gave up 4 bases and V 2 bases, and 6 bases lay outside the gene matches. In DNA form, the CDR3 reads TGCAGTGCTAGACCTCCTAGCGGGATTTACGAGCAGTACTTC. Translating gives CSARPPSGIYEQYF.

The V call is TRBV29-1, the J call TRBJ1-1, with 7 positions matching TRBD1. V lost 7 bases, J lost 1 base, and 3 bases stayed unmatched. Germline CDR1 and CDR2: SQVTM and ANQGSEA. There are 12 residues in the CDR3. The CDR3 DNA reads TGCAGCGCCAACAGGGGGAACACTGAAGCTTTCTTT. It specifies CSANRGNTEAFF.

V and J are TRBV12-3 or TRBV12-4 and TRBJ2-7; possibly TRBD2 for D (5 bases). CDR3 length equals 14 residues. The germline V and J ends were trimmed by 4 bases and 6 bases, with 16 bases remaining between them. The CDR3 reads CASSYAGVPPEQYF. DNA of the CDR3: TGTGCCAGCAGTTATGCCGGGGTCCCTCCCGAGCAGTACTTC.

In its sample, this clonotype was seen once. This CDR3 reads CASTSAQGSDEQYF. For the CDR3, the DNA is TGTGCCAGCACCTCGGCCCAGGGGAGCGACGAGCAGTACTTC. V is TRBV5-4 and J is TRBJ2-7, with D maybe TRBD1 (6 bases). The CDR3 loop spans 14 amino acids. Germline CDR1 and CDR2: SGHNT and YYREEE (reference sequence). The V gene lost 6 bases and the J gene lost 5 bases, with 18 bases spanning the gap.

This chain joins TRBV14 and TRBJ2-2; 8 bases align to TRBD2. Trimming removed 3 bases from V and 5 bases from J; junction bases left unmatched: 11. The germline V gene encodes CDR1 SGHDN and CDR2 FVKESK. The CDR3 is 17 amino acids. The chain's CDR3 is CASSHLTRASGTGELFF. CDR3 DNA: TGTGCCAGCAGCCACCTTACTAGGGCTAGCGGGACCGGGGAGCTGTTTTTT. Full variable domain (missing parts from reference TRBV14 and TRBJ2-2): EAGVTQFPSHSVIEKGQTVTLRCDPISGHDNLYWYRRVMGKEIKFLLHFVKESKQDESGMPNNRFLAERTGGTYSTLKVQPAELEDSGVYFCASSHLTRASGTGELFFGEGSRLTVL.